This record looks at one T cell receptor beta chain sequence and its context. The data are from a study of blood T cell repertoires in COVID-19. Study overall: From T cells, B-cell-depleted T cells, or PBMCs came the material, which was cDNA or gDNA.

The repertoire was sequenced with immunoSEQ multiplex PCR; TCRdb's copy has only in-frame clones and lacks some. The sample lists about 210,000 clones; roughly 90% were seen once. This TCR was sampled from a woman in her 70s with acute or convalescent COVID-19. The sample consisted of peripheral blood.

The CDR3 DNA reads TGTGCCAGCAGCGTAGCTGGGGCGGGGGCGAACACCGGGGAGCTGTTTTTT. It is translated as CASSVAGAGANTGELFF. V is TRBV9 and J is TRBJ2-2, with 7 bases that match TRBD2. The CDR3 totals 17 residues. Looked up from germline, CDR1 is SGDLS and CDR2 is YYNGEE. V dropped 0 bases and J dropped 0; count of bases not matched to a gene: 5. Complete variable domain (other parts from reference TRBV9 and TRBJ2-2): DSGVTQTPKHLITATGQRVTLRCSPRSGDLSVYWYQQSLDQGLQFLIQYYNGEERAKGNILERFSAQQFPDLHSELNLSSLELGDSALYFCASSVAGAGANTGELFFGEGSRLTVL.